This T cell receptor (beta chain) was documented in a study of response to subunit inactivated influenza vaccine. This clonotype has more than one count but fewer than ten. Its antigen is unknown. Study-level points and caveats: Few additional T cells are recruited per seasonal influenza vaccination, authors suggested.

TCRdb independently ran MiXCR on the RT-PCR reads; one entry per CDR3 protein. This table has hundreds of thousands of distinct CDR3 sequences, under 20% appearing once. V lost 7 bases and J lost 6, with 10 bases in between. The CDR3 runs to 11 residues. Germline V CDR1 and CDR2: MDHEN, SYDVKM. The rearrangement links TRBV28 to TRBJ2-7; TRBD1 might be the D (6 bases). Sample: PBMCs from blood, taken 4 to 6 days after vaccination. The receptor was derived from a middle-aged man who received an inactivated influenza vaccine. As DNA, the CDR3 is TGTGCCAGCAACCAGGGGCGCGAGCAGTACTTC. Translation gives CASNQGREQYF.